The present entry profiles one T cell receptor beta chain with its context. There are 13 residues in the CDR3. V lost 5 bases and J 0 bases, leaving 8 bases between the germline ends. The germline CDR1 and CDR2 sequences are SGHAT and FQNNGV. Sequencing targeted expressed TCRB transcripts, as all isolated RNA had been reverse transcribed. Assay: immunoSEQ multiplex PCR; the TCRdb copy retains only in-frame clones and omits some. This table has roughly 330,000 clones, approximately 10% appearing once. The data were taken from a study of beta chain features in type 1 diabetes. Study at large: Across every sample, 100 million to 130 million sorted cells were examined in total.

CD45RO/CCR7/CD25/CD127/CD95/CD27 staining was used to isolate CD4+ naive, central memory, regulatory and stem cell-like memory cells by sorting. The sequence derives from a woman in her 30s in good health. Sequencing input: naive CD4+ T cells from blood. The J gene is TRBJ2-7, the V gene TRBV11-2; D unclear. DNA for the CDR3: TGTGCCAGCAGCCCTGTAAACTCCTACGAGCAGTACTTC. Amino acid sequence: CASSPVNSYEQYF.